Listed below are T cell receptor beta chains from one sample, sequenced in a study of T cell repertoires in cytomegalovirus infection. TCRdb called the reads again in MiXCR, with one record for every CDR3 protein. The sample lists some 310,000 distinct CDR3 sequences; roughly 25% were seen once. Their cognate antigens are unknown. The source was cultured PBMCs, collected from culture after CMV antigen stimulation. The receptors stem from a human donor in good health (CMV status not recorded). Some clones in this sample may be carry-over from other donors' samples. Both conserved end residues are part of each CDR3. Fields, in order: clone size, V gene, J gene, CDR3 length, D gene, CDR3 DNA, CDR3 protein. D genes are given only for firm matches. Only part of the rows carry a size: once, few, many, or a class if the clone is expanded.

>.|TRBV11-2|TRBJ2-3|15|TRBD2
TGTGCCAGCAGCCAATCTAGCGGGAGGACAGATACGCAGTATTTT
CASSQSSGRTDTQYF
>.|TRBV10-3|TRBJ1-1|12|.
TGTGCCACCCACGGGGCTGGGAGTGAAGCTTTCTTT
CATHGAGSEAFF
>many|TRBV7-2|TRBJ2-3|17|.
TGTGCCAGCAGCTTGTGGTTCTCTAGCTCTCGGCGAGATACGCAGTATTTT
CASSLWFSSSRRDTQYF
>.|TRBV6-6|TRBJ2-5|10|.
TGTGCCAGCAAGAGGGAGACCCAGTACTTC
CASKRETQYF
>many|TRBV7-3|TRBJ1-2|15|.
TGTGCCAGCAGCTTAAATGGTCCGGCAGACACTCGCTACACCTTC
CASSLNGPADTRYTF
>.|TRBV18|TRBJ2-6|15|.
TGTGCCAGCTCACCGGGGTTCTTGGGGGCCAACGTCCTGACTTTC
CASSPGFLGANVLTF
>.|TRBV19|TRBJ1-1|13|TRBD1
TGTGCCAGCAACAGGGGGATGAACACTGAAGCTTTCTTT
CASNRGMNTEAFF
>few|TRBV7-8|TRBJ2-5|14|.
TGTGCCAGCAGCTCCTGGAGGGGCCAAGAGACCCAGTACTTC
CASSSWRGQETQYF
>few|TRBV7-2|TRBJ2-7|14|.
TGTGCCAGCAGCGCCTTTCTGGGGACCTACGAGCAGTACTTC
CASSAFLGTYEQYF
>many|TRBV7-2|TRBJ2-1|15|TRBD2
TGTGCCAGCAGTTTACGTCTAGCGGGGAACAATGAGCAGTTCTTC
CASSLRLAGNNEQFF
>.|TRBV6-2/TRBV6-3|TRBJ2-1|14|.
TGTGCCAGCAGTTACGGGGGCGCGAACAATGAGCAGTTCTTC
CASSYGGANNEQFF
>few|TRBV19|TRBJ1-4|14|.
TGTGCCAGTAGTATCGCCAGGGGAGGTGAAAAACTGTTTTTT
CASSIARGGEKLFF
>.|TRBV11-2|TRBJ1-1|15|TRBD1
TGTGCCAGCAGCGCTCGGCAGGGGGCGGTCACTGAAGCTTTCTTT
CASSARQGAVTEAFF
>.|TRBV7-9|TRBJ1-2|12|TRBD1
TGTGCCAGCACAGGACAGGGCTGGGGCTACACCTTC
CASTGQGWGYTF
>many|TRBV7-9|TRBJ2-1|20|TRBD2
TGTGCCAGCAGCCCCGGACTAGCGGGAGGGCCTATACACTCCTACAATGAGCAGTTCTTC
CASSPGLAGGPIHSYNEQFF
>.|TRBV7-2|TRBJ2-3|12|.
TGTGCCAGCAGCTTATTCCCCGATACGCAGTATTTT
CASSLFPDTQYF
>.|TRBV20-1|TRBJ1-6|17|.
TGCAGTGCTAGAGAATCGGCCGGGATCCCAGCAGGTTCACCCCTCCACTTT
CSARESAGIPAGSPLHF
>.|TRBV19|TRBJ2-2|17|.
TGTGCCAGTAGTACGGACGACAGAAAAGCGAACACCGGGGAGCTGTTTTTT
CASSTDDRKANTGELFF
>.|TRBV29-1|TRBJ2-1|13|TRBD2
TGCAGCGTTGAAAGTGCGGCGGGAGGGCCCCCGGGCTTC
CSVESAAGGPPGF
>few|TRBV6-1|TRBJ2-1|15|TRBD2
TGTGCCAGCATAGACCTAGCGGATCCTTCCAATGAGCAGTTCTTC
CASIDLADPSNEQFF
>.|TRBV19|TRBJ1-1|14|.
TGTGCCAGTAGTATAGTATCCCCGAACACTGAAGCTTTCTTT
CASSIVSPNTEAFF
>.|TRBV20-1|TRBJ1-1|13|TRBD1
TGCAGTGCTCAAGACAGGGGGAACACTGAAGCTTTCTTT
CSAQDRGNTEAFF
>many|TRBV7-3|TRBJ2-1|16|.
TGTGCCAGCAGCCCGGGCCGGGGAAAAGGCTCCGATGAGCAGTTCTTC
CASSPGRGKGSDEQFF
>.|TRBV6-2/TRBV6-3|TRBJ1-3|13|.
TGTGCCAGCCACAGCTTCTCTGGAAACACCATATATTTT
CASHSFSGNTIYF
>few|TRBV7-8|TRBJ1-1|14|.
TGTGCCAGCAGCGAGCTCCACAGGTTCACTGAAGCTTTCTTT
CASSELHRFTEAFF
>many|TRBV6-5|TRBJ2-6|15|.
TGTGCCAGCAGTTACGGAGGGTACGGGGCCAACGTCCTGACTTTC
CASSYGGYGANVLTF
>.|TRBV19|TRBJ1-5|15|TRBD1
TGTGCCAGTTCCCGTGGACAGGATCACAATCAGCCCCAGCATTTT
CASSRGQDHNQPQHF
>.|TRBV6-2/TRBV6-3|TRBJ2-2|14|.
TGTGCCAGCAGTTACTCTGAAAGTACTGGGGAGCTGTTTTTT
CASSYSESTGELFF
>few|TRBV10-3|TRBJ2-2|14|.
TGTGCCATCAGTGAGACCCTATCGGCCGGGGAGCTGTTTTTT
CAISETLSAGELFF
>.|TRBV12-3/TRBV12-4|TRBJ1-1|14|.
TGTGCCAGCATCCTGGGGAGCATGAACACTGAAGCTTTCTTT
CASILGSMNTEAFF
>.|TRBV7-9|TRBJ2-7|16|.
TGTGCCAGCAGCTTAGCTGGGGCACGAGGCTCCTACGAGCAGTACTTC
CASSLAGARGSYEQYF
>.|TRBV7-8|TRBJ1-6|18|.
TGTGCCAGCAGCCCATTCGGGCGTTGGACGGCCAGGGATTCACCCCTCCACTTT
CASSPFGRWTARDSPLHF
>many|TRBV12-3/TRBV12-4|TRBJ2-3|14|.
TGTGCCAGCACCGCGGGACCGAGCACAGATACGCAGTATTTT
CASTAGPSTDTQYF
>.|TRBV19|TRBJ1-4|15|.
TGTGCCAGTAGTGCAGGGACTGCAACTAATGAAAAACTGTTTTTT
CASSAGTATNEKLFF
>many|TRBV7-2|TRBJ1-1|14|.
TGTGCCACCCGCGGGGGCGCGGTGTTGACTGAAGCTTTCTTT
CATRGGAVLTEAFF
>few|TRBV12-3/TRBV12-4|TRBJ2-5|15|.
TGTGCCAGCAGCCCACAGGGCAGGGAGGGAGAGACCCAGTACTTC
CASSPQGREGETQYF
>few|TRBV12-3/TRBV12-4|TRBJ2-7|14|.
TGTGCCAGCAGTTTATCCAGTAACCCCCGGGAGCAGTACTTC
CASSLSSNPREQYF
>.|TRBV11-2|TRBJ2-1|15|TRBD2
TGTGCCAGCAGTATAGGGACTAGCGCGACCGTTGAGCAGTTCTTC
CASSIGTSATVEQFF
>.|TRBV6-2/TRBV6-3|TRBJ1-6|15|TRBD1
TGTGCCAGCTGTTCGCCGGGACAGGGGAATTCACCCCTCCACTTT
CASCSPGQGNSPLHF
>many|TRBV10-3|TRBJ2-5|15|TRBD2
TGTGCCATCAGTGGTGGAAGCGGGACCCGGGAGACCCAGTACTTC
CAISGGSGTRETQYF
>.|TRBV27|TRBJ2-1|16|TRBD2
TGTGCCAGCAGTCCTACTGCGGGACTAGCCTACAATGAGCAGTTCTTC
CASSPTAGLAYNEQFF
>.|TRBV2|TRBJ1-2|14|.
TGTGCCAGCACCCGAGGAGGCGTCGGCTATGGCTACACCTTC
CASTRGGVGYGYTF
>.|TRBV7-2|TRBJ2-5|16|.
TGTGCCAGCAGCTTATTTCGCCAGGGGAGTAGAGAGACCCAGTACTTC
CASSLFRQGSRETQYF
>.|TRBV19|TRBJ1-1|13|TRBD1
TGTGCCAGTAGTATAGACGACAGGGGGCAAGCTTTCTTT
CASSIDDRGQAFF
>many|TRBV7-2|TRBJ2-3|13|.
TGTGCCAGCAGCTTAGAGTCCGCAGATACGCAGTATTTT
CASSLESADTQYF
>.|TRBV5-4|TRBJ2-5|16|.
TGTGCCAGCAGCTTGGCACTAGTATCATACACAGAGACCCAGTACTTC
CASSLALVSYTETQYF
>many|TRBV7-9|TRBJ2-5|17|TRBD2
TGTGCCAGCAGCCCAAGGGCTAGCGGGTACCAAGGGGAGACCCAGTACTTC
CASSPRASGYQGETQYF
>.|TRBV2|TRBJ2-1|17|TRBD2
TGTGCCAGCAGTGAAGCGGGGGGACTAGCGGGAGCGGATGAGCAGTTCTTC
CASSEAGGLAGADEQFF
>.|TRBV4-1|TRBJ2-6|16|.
TGCGCCAGCAGCCAAGCCGGGGTAACTGGGGCCAACGTCCTGACTTTC
CASSQAGVTGANVLTF
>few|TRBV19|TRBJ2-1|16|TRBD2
TGTGCCAGTAGTAAAACTAGCGGGAGGGCCGGTGGTGAGCAGTTCTTC
CASSKTSGRAGGEQFF
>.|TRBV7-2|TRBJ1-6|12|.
TGTGCCAGCAGCTTCATCAATTCACCCCTCCACTTT
CASSFINSPLHF